This T cell receptor (beta chain) was retrieved from a study of blood T cell repertoires in COVID-19. In the original analysis: How many nucleated cells were present was estimated from reference gene primer amplification. Produced via immunoSEQ multiplex PCR; TCRdb's table is partial and in-frame only. For V, J and clone size, that table is used; D and trimming come from the DNA. The repertoire consists of about 320,000 clones, with roughly 86% occurring once and the leading ten covering around 1.7%. This sequence was found in a woman between 50 and 59 years old with acute or convalescent COVID-19. The sequenced sample was peripheral blood.

The CDR3 spells CASSPGTNSNQPQHF. As DNA, the CDR3 is TGTGCCAGCAGCCCCGGGACAAATAGCAATCAGCCCCAGCATTTT. The chain employs TRBV5-8 and TRBJ1-5; D might be TRBD1 (6 bases). This CDR3 spans 15 amino acids. Trimming cost V 4 bases and J 0 bases, with 11 bases left between them. Per the germline V gene, CDR1 is SGHTS and CDR2 is YDEGEE.